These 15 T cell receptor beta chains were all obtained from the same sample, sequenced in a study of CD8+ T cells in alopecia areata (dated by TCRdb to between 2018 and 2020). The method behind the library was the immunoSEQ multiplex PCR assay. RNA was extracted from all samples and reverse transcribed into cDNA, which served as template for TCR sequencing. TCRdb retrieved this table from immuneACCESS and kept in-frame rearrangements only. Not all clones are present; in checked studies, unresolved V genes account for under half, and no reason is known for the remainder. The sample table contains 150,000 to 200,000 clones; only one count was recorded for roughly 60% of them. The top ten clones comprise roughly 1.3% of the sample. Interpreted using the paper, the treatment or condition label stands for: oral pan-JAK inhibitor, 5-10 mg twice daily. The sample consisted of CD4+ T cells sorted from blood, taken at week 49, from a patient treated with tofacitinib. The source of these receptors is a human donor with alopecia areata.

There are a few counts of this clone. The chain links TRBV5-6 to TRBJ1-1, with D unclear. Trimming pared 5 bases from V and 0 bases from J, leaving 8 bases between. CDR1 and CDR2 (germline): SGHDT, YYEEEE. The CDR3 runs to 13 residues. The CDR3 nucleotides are TGTGCCAGCAGTCATGAGGTGAACACTGAAGCTTTCTTT. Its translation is CASSHEVNTEAFF.

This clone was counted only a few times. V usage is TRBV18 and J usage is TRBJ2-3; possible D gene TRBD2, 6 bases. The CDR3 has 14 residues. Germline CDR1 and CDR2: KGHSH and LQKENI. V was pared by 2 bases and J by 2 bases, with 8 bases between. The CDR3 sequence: CASSPGGNTDTQYF. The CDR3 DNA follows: TGTGCCAGCTCACCAGGGGGGAACACAGATACGCAGTATTTT.

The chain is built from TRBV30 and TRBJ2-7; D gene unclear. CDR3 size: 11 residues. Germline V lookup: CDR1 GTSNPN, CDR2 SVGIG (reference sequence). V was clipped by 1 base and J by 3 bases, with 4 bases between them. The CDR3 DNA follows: TGTGCCTGGAGTGAGGACTACGAGCAGTACTTC. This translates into CAWSEDYEQYF.

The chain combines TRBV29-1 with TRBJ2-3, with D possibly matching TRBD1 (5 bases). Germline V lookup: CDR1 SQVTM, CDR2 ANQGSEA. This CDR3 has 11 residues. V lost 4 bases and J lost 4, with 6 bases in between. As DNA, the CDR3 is TGCAGCGTTGGACAGTCAGATACGCAGTATTTT. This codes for CSVGQSDTQYF.

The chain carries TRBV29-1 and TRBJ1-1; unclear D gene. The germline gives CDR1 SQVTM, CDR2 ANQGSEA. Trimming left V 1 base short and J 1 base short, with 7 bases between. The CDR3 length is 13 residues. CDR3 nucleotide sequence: TGCAGCGTTGAAGCCCTCCCGAACACTGAAGCTTTCTTT. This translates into CSVEALPNTEAFF.

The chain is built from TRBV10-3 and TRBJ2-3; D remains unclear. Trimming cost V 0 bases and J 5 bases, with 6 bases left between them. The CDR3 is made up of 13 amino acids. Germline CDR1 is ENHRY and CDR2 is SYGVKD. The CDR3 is CAISESAIDTQYF. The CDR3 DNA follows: TGTGCCATCAGTGAGTCGGCCATAGATACGCAGTATTTT.

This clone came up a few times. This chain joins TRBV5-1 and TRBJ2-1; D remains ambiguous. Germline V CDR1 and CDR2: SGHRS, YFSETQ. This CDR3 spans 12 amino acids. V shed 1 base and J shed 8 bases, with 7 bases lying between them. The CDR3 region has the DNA TGCGCCAGCAGCTTGAGGGTCCATGAGCAGTTCTTC. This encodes CASSLRVHEQFF.

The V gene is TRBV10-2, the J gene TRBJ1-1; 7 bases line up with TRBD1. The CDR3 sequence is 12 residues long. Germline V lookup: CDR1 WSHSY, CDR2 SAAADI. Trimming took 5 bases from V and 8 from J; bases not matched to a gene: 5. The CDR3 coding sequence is TGCGCCAGCAGTCAAGGGACAGACGAAGCTTTCTTT. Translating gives CASSQGTDEAFF.

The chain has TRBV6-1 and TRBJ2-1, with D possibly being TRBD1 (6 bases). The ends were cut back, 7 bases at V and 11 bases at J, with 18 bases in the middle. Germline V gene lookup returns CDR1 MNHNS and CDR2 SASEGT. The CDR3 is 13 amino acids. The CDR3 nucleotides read TGTGCCAGCACCCCCAGGTCAGGGACACAGCAGTTCTTC. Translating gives CASTPRSGTQQFF.

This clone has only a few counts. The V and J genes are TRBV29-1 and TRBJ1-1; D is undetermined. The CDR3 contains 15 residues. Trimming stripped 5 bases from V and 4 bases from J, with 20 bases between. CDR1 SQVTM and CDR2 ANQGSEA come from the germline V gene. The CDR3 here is CSVTRTIPSGTEAFF. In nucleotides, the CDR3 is TGCAGCGTTACGAGAACGATACCCTCGGGCACTGAAGCTTTCTTT.

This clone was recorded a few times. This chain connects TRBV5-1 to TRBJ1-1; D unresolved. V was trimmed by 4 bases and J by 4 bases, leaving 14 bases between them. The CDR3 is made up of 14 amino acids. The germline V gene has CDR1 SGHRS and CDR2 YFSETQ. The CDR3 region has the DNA TGCGCCAGCAGCAAGACTACCCGAGGCACTGAAGCTTTCTTT. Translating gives CASSKTTRGTEAFF.

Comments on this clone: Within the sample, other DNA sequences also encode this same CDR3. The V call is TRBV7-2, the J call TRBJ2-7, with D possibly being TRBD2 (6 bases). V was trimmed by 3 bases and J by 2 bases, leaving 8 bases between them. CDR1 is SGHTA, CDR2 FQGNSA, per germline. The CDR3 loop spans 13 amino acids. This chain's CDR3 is CASSLGGTYEQYF. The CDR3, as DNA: TGTGCCAGCAGCTTGGGGGGAACCTACGAGCAGTACTTC.

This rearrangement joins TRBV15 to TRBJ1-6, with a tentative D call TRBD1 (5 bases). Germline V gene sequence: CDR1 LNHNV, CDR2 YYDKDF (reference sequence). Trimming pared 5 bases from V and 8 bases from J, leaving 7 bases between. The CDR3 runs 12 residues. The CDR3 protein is CATSSQDSPLHF. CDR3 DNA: TGTGCCACCAGCTCACAGGATTCACCCCTCCACTTT.

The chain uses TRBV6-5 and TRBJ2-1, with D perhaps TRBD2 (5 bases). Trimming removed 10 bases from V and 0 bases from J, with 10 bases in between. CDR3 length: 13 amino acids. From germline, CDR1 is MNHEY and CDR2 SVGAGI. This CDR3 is CATTGSSYNEQFF. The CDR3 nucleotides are TGTGCCACGACGGGGAGCTCCTACAATGAGCAGTTCTTC.

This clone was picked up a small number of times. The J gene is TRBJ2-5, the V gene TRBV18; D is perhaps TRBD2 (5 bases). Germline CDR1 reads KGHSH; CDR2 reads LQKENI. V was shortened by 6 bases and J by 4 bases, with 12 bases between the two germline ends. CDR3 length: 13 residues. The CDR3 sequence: CASSWQEGETQYF. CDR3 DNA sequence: TGTGCCAGCTCGTGGCAAGAGGGAGAGACCCAGTACTTC. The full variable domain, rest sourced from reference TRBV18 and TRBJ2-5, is NAGVMQNPRHLVRRRGQEARLRCSPMKGHSHVYWYRQLPEEGLKFMVYLQKENIIDESGMPKERFSAEFPKEGPSILRIQQVVRGDSAAYFCASSWQEGETQYFGPGTRLLVL.